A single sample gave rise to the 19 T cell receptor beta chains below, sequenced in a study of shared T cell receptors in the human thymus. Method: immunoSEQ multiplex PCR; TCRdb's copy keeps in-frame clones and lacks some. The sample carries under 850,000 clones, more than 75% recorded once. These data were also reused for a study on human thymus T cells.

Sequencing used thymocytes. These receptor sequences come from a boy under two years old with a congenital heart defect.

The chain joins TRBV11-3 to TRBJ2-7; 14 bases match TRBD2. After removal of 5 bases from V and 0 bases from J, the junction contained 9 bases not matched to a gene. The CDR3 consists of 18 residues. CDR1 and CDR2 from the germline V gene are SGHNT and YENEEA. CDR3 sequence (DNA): TGTGCCAGCAGCCCGCATAGACTAGCGGGAGGGCACTCCTACGAGCAGTACTTC. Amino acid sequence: CASSPHRLAGGHSYEQYF.

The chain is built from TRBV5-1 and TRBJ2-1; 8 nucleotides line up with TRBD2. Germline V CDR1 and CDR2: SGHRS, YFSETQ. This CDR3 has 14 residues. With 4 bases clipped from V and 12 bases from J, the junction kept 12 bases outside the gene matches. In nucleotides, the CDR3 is TGCGCCAGCAGCACGGGACTAGAGCGGCAGGCGCAGTTCTTC. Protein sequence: CASSTGLERQAQFF.

The CDR3 sequence: CASSQASQGYASYEQYF. In nucleotides, the CDR3 is TGTGCCAGCAGCCAAGCGTCCCAGGGGTATGCCTCCTACGAGCAGTACTTC. The V and J genes are TRBV14 and TRBJ2-7; D might be TRBD1 (6 bases). Germline V gives CDR1 SGHDN, CDR2 FVKESK. The ends were cut back, 1 base at V and 0 bases at J, with 16 bases in the middle. The CDR3 has 17 residues.

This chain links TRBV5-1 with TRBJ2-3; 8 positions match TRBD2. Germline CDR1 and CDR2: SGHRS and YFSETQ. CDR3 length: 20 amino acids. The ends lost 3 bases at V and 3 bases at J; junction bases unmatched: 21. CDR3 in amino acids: CASSSSGSGESSTVTDTQYF. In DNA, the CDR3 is TGCGCCAGCAGCTCAAGCGGGAGTGGGGAATCTAGCACGGTAACAGATACGCAGTATTTT.

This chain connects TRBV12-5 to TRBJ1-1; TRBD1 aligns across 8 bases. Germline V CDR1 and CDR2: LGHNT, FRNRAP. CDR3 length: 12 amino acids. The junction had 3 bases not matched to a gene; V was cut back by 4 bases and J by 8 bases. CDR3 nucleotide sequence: TGTGCTAGTGGTTCAGGGGGCCACGAAGCTTTCTTT. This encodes CASGSGGHEAFF.

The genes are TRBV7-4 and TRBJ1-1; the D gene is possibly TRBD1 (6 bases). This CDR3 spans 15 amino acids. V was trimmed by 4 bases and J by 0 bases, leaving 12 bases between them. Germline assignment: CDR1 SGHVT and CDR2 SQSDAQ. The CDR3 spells CASSSGAGVNTEAFF. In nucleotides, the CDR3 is TGTGCCAGCAGCTCCGGGGCAGGGGTGAACACTGAAGCTTTCTTT.

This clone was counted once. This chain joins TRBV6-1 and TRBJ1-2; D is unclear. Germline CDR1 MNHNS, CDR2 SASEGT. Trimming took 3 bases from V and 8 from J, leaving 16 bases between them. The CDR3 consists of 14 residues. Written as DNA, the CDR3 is TGTGCCAGCAGTGAGGTGACGGAGGTACGGGGCTACACCTTC. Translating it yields CASSEVTEVRGYTF.

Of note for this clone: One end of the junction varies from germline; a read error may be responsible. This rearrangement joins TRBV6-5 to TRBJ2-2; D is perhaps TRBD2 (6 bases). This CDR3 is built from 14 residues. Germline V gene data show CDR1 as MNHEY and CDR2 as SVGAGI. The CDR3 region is CASISHREFGGLFF. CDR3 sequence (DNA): TGTGCCAGCATCTCCCACCGGGAGTTCGGGGGGCTGTTTTTT.

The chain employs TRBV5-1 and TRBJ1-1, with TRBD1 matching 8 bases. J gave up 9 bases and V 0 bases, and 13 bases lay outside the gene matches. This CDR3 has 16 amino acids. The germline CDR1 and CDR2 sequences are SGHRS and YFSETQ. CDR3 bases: TGCGCCAGCAGCTTGGCCCGGGACAGGCTCACCTCAAAAGCTTTCTTT. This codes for CASSLARDRLTSKAFF.

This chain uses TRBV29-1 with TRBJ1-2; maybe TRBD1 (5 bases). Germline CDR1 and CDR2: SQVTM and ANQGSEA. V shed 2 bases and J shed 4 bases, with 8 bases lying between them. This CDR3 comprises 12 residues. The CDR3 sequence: CSVENQGYGYTF. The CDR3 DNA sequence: TGCAGCGTTGAAAACCAGGGCTATGGCTACACCTTC.

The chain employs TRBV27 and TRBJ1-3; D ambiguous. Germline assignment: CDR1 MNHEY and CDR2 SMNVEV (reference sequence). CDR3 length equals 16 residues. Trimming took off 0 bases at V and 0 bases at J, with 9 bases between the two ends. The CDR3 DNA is TGTGCCAGCAGTTTATCGGCAGGCCTCTCTGGAAACACCATATATTTT. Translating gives CASSLSAGLSGNTIYF.

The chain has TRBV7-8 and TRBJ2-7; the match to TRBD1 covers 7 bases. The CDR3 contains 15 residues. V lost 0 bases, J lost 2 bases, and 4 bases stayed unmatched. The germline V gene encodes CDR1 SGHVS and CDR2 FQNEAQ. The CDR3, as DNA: TGTGCCAGCAGCTTAGCCCAACAGGGGCCCTACGAGCAGTACTTC. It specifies CASSLAQQGPYEQYF.

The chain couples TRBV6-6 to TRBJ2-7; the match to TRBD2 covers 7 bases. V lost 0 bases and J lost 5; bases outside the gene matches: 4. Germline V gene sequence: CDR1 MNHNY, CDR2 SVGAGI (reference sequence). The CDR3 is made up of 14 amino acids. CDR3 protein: CASSYSGGPNEQYF. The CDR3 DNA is TGTGCCAGCAGTTACTCGGGAGGGCCGAACGAGCAGTACTTC.

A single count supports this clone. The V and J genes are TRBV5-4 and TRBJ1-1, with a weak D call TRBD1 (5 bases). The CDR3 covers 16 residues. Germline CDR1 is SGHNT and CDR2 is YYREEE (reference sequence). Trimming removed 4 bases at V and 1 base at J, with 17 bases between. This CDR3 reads CASSNDSPKGNTEAFF. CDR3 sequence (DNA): TGTGCCAGCAGCAACGACAGCCCGAAGGGGAACACTGAAGCTTTCTTT.

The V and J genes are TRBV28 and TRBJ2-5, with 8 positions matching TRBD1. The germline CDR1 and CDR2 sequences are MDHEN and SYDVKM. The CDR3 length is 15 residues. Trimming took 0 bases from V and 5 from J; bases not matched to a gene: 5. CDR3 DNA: TGTGCCAGCAGTTTATGGGGGACAGGAGAGGAGACCCAGTACTTC. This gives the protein CASSLWGTGEETQYF. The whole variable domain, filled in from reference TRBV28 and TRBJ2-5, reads DVKVTQSSRYLVKRTGEKVFLECVQDMDHENMFWYRQDPGLGLRLIYFSYDVKMKEKGDIPEGYSVSREKKERFSLILESASTNQTSMYLCASSLWGTGEETQYFGPGTRLLVL.

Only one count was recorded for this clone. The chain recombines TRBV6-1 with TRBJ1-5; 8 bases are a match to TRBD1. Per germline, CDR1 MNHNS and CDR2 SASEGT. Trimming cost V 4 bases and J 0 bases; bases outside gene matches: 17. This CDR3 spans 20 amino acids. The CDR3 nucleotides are TGTGCCAGCAGTGGAACCGGGACAGGCCCTAAAACAGATAGCAATCAGCCCCAGCATTTT. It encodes CASSGTGTGPKTDSNQPQHF.

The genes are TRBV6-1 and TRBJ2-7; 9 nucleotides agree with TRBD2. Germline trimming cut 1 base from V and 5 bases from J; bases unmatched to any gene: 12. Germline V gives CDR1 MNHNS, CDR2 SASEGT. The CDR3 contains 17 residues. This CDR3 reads CASSEGTVTSGWDEQYF. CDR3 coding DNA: TGTGCCAGCAGTGAAGGGACGGTAACTAGCGGGTGGGACGAGCAGTACTTC.

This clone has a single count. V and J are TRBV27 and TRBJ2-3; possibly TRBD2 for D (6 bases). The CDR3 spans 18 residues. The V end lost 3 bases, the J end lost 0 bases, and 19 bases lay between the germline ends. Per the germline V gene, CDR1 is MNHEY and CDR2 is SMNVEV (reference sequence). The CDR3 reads CASSLRYLRDFSTDTQYF. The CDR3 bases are TGTGCCAGCAGTTTGCGATACCTCAGGGACTTTAGCACAGATACGCAGTATTTT.

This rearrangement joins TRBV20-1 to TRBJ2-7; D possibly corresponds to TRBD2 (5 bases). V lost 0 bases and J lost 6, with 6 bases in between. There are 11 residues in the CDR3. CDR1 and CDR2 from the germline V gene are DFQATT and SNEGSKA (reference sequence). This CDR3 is CSARETSEQYF. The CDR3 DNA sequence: TGCAGTGCTAGAGAAACTAGCGAGCAGTACTTC.